This note documents a single T cell receptor beta chain sequence. Antigen unknown. One end of the junction fails to match germline, which may point to a read error. Using two-round multiplex PCR, the authors amplified TCR beta CDR3 from genomic DNA. Primers specific to each TRBV and TRBJ gene drove first-round PCR. Each CDR3 protein is one row after TCRdb ran MiXCR on the multiplex PCR reads. The sample comprises about 26,000 distinct CDR3 sequences, about 30% of which are singletons, and around 32% rests with the top ten. The data originate from a study of prognosis after radiotherapy for stage I lung cancer. Study-level information: Concurrent therapy was given to no patient receiving stereotactic body radiotherapy.

The patient cohort was node-negative on CT and PET/CT, with no prior chemotherapy, radiotherapy or other malignancies. General study results and limits: The median unique TCR clone count dropped from about 9,200 to 6,500 after stereotactic body radiation therapy.

The clonotype originates from a donor aged 50 or older with non-small cell lung cancer. The material was PBMCs, obtained before or after stereotactic body radiation therapy (not recorded which).

CDR3 bases: TGTGCCAGCAGTTTAATCGGGAGATACAATGAGCCCCAGCATTTT. Its protein is CASSLIGRYNEPQHF. The chain couples TRBV28 to TRBJ1-5; D gene ambiguous. This CDR3 spans 15 amino acids. In germline, CDR1 is MDHEN, CDR2 SYDVKM. The entire variable domain, with the rest obtained from reference TRBV28 and TRBJ1-5, is as follows: DVKVTQSSRYLVKRTGEKVFLECVQDMDHENMFWYRQDPGLGLRLIYFSYDVKMKEKGDIPEGYSVSREKKERFSLILESASTNQTSMYLCASSLIGRYNEPQHFGDGTRLSIL.